This T cell receptor beta chain is from a study of T cell responses to AZD1222 COVID-19 vaccine. Study-wide findings and caveats: Donor demographics were predominantly white British with a female majority; clonal diversity may be underestimated. Only six individuals given AZD1222 were seropositive at baseline.

As concerns this clone: The target antigen is unknown.

Sequencing was performed with immunoSEQ multiplex PCR; in TCRdb, only in-frame clones are kept and a portion is missing. In the table there are about 84,000 clones, 80% to 90% of which are singletons. The TCR was taken from an adult who received the AZD1222 COVID-19 vaccine. This specimen consisted of peripheral blood, obtained 28 days after the second AZD1222 dose.

The CDR3 nucleotides are TGTGCCAGCAGTCTGCTAGCCGGGACGTTCGCGGGAAATTCACCCCTCCACTTT. Protein sequence: CASSLLAGTFAGNSPLHF. The chain carries TRBV6-6 and TRBJ1-6; perhaps TRBD1 as D (5 bases). The CDR3 sequence is 18 residues long. CDR1 and CDR2 (germline): MNHNY, SVGAGI (reference sequence). V dropped 5 bases and J dropped 7 bases, with 24 bases sitting between them.